This section outlines one T cell receptor (beta chain) sequence together with its context. Germline values: CDR1 MDHEN, CDR2 SYDVKM. The CDR3 runs to 13 residues. V lost 2 bases to trimming and J lost 2 bases, with 6 bases between them. Only in-frame clones appear in the TCRdb table, and some are missing; sequencing was by immunoSEQ multiplex PCR. The sample contains 210,000 or so clones, about 90% of which appear only once. These data are taken from a study of blood T cell repertoires in COVID-19. Turning to the study itself: Sources were T cells, B-cell-depleted T cells, or PBMCs; the material itself was cDNA or gDNA.

Sequenced sample: peripheral blood. The TCR was taken from a man in his late teens or twenties with active or convalescent COVID-19. The chain has TRBV28 and TRBJ1-1; D is uncertain. The CDR3: CASSLRGNTEAFF. In DNA, the CDR3 is TGTGCCAGCAGTTTACGGGGAAACACTGAAGCTTTCTTT.